The 32 T cell receptor beta chains below all came from one sample that was sequenced in a study of response to subunit inactivated influenza vaccine (dated by TCRdb to the late 2010s). The library was prepared using RT-PCR. Reads for this sample came from an Illumina HiSeq 2500. TCRdb passed the public sequencing reads through fastp at Q25 and MiXCR, retaining productive beta sequences. Entries that share a CDR3 protein sequence are merged under the most common genes and DNA. In all, the sample holds around 300,000 distinct CDR3 sequences, and roughly 22% of those were seen once. The top ten hold over 9% of the sample. The material was PBMCs from blood, obtained less than 22 months after vaccination. Receptors originate from a man in his fifties or sixties who received an inactivated influenza vaccine. Donor details come from another sample of the same person, matched by shared clones.

This chain joins TRBV5-4 and TRBJ2-1; D remains unclear. The CDR3 is made up of 15 amino acids. Per germline, CDR1 SGHNT and CDR2 YYREEE (reference sequence). Trimming stripped 0 bases from V and 0 bases from J, with 7 bases between. The CDR3 nucleotides are TGTGCCAGCAGCTTGGTCATGAGCTCCTACAATGAGCAGTTCTTC. Amino acid sequence: CASSLVMSSYNEQFF.

This clonotype was detected only a few times. V usage is TRBV20-1 and J usage is TRBJ1-1; TRBD1 is a possible D gene (5 bases). Germline values: CDR1 DFQATT, CDR2 SNEGSKA (reference sequence). Trimming left V 0 bases short and J 8 bases short, with 13 bases between. The CDR3 extends over 13 amino acids. The CDR3 sequence is CSARDYRLKEAFF. CDR3 DNA: TGCAGTGCTAGAGATTACAGGCTCAAAGAAGCTTTCTTT.

V is TRBV18 and J is TRBJ1-1, with D possibly matching TRBD1 (5 bases). V was clipped by 0 bases and J by 3 bases, with 14 bases between them. The CDR3 is 16 residues long. Germline loops: CDR1 KGHSH, CDR2 LQKENI. In nucleotides, the CDR3 is TGTGCCAGCTCACCACCTGGAGCAGGGACGTACACTGAAGCTTTCTTT. The encoded protein is CASSPPGAGTYTEAFF.

This clonotype was found a few times. The chain has TRBV9 and TRBJ2-3; 16 nucleotides align to TRBD2. The CDR3 is 15 amino acids. J lost 5 bases, V lost 7 bases, and 4 bases had no gene match. Germline V gene data show CDR1 as SGDLS and CDR2 as YYNGEE. In DNA, the CDR3 is TGTGCCAGCTCTGGGACTAGCGGGAGGGGAGATACGCAGTATTTT. This encodes CASSGTSGRGDTQYF.

The genes are TRBV15 and TRBJ2-1; D is perhaps TRBD1 (6 bases). The V gene's germline CDR1 is LNHNV and CDR2 YYDKDF (reference sequence). The CDR3 is 14 residues long. V lost 6 bases and J 6 bases, leaving 15 bases between the germline ends. The CDR3 nucleotides read TGTGCCACCAGACCAGGGGTTCCTGGCAATGAGCAGTTCTTC. Translating it yields CATRPGVPGNEQFF.

This clonotype was recorded at least ten times. The chain recombines TRBV4-2 with TRBJ1-5; D remains ambiguous. Between the trimmed V and J ends, which lost 3 bases and 9 bases, there was a span of 18 bases. This CDR3 spans 15 amino acids. Germline loops: CDR1 LGHNA, CDR2 YNFKEQ. CDR3 coding DNA: TGTGCCAGCAGCCAGGAACTGTCCAGGCTCGTGCCCCAGCATTTT. This gives the protein CASSQELSRLVPQHF.

The V and J genes are TRBV6-2 or TRBV6-3 and TRBJ1-1; D gene ambiguous. Germline values: CDR1 MNHEY, CDR2 SVGEGT. V lost 1 base and J 0 bases, leaving 9 bases between the germline ends. The CDR3 consists of 15 residues. CDR3 sequence reads: CASSYWPTMNTEAFF. DNA of the CDR3: TGTGCCAGCAGTTACTGGCCGACCATGAACACTGAAGCTTTCTTT.

The chain links TRBV19 to TRBJ2-3; no definite D call. V lost 6 bases and J lost 3, with 10 bases in between. CDR1 and CDR2 (germline): LNHDA, SQIVND (reference sequence). CDR3 length equals 13 residues. The CDR3 region is CASSRGQTDTQYF. CDR3 DNA: TGTGCCAGTAGCAGAGGTCAAACAGATACGCAGTATTTT. The entire variable domain, with the rest obtained from reference TRBV19 and TRBJ2-3, is as follows: DGGITQSPKYLFRKEGQNVTLSCEQNLNHDAMYWYRQDPGQGLRLIYYSQIVNDFQKGDIAEGYSVSREKKESFPLTVTSAQKNPTAFYLCASSRGQTDTQYFGPGTRLTVL.

This clonotype was seen repeatedly, ten times or more. This chain connects TRBV29-1 to TRBJ2-5, with 8 bases lining up with TRBD1. V trimming: 0 bases; J trimming: 4 bases; junction bases outside the gene matches: 7. The CDR3 totals 15 residues. The germline V gene has CDR1 SQVTM and CDR2 ANQGSEA. CDR3 protein: CSVEDRGQGRETQYF. DNA of the CDR3: TGCAGCGTTGAAGATCGAGGACAGGGTCGAGAGACCCAGTACTTC.

Only a few counts were recorded for this clonotype. The V gene is TRBV6-1, the J gene TRBJ1-6; 7 bases are shared with TRBD1. The germline V gene has CDR1 MNHNS and CDR2 SASEGT. The CDR3 is 16 amino acids. V was pared by 7 bases and J by 3 bases, with 9 bases of the junction left unmatched. CDR3 residues: CASTRTGVLYNSPLHF. The CDR3 bases are TGTGCCAGCACCCGGACAGGCGTTCTCTATAATTCACCCCTCCACTTT.

This clonotype is a singleton in its sample. This chain connects TRBV29-1 to TRBJ2-5; D is unclear. The germline CDR1 and CDR2 sequences are SQVTM and ANQGSEA. There are 12 residues in the CDR3. With 7 bases removed from V and 5 bases from J, the gap between germline ends came to 14 bases. The CDR3, as DNA: TGCAGCGCCATGCCTAGGTATGAGACCCAGTACTTC. This gives the protein CSAMPRYETQYF.

This clonotype was counted a few times. The CDR3 protein is CASSLARTGGSDQPQHF. The CDR3 DNA is TGTGCCAGCAGTTTAGCGAGGACAGGGGGCTCCGACCAGCCCCAGCATTTT. The chain joins TRBV12-3 or TRBV12-4 to TRBJ1-5; 11 nucleotides match TRBD1. With V trimmed by 0 bases and J by 7 bases, 8 bases remained unmatched. This CDR3 spans 17 amino acids.

This rearrangement joins TRBV11-2 to TRBJ1-4; 9 nucleotides agree with TRBD1. Germline values: CDR1 SGHAT, CDR2 FQNNGV. The length of the CDR3 is 16 residues. Germline trimming cut 5 bases from V and 7 bases from J; bases unmatched to any gene: 11. Written as DNA, the CDR3 is TGTGCCAGCAGCCCCGGGGACAGGGCGACGGGTGAAAAACTGTTTTTT. Translated, it gives CASSPGDRATGEKLFF.

The chain combines TRBV3-1 with TRBJ2-1; D remains ambiguous. V was shortened by 1 base and J by 7 bases, with 20 bases between the two germline ends. This CDR3 is built from 17 residues. Germline values: CDR1 LGHDT, CDR2 YNNKEL (reference sequence). CDR3 residues: CASSQVGAVRLLNEQFF. The CDR3, as DNA: TGTGCCAGCAGCCAAGTTGGTGCCGTTCGGCTACTAAATGAGCAGTTCTTC.

This clonotype was recorded many times. The chain carries TRBV12-3 or TRBV12-4 and TRBJ1-3; weak D call: TRBD1 (5 bases). V was pared by 6 bases and J by 0 bases, with 15 bases between. The CDR3 consists of 16 residues. The DNA of the CDR3 is TGTGCCAGCAGCACCGAACAGGCGCGCTCTGGAAACACCATATATTTT. It is translated as CASSTEQARSGNTIYF.

This chain connects TRBV19 to TRBJ1-2, with TRBD1 identical over 8 bases. Germline lookup yields CDR1 LNHDA and CDR2 SQIVND (reference sequence). This CDR3 has 14 amino acids. V lost 7 bases to trimming and J lost 4 bases; unmatched junction nucleotides: 8. In DNA form, the CDR3 reads TGTGCCAGTAATCGAATCGGACAGGGCTATGGCTACACCTTC. Amino acids: CASNRIGQGYGYTF.

In this sample, this clonotype turned up a few times. This chain connects TRBV6-5 to TRBJ2-7; TRBD2 aligns across 7 bases. The CDR3 totals 15 residues. Germline V gene lookup returns CDR1 MNHEY and CDR2 SVGAGI. J lost 7 bases, V lost 0 bases, and 9 bases had no gene match. The CDR3 spells CASSYSQAVREEQYF. The CDR3 coding sequence is TGTGCCAGCAGTTACTCACAGGCGGTGCGGGAGGAGCAGTACTTC.

A few counts support this clonotype. The V gene is TRBV12-3 or TRBV12-4, the J gene TRBJ2-1, with D unresolved. CDR3 length: 13 amino acids. Trimming cost V 6 bases and J 6 bases, with 12 bases left between them. The CDR3 DNA reads as TGTGCCAGCAGACCCTCGGCCTCCAATGAGCAGTTCTTC. Protein: CASRPSASNEQFF.

J is TRBJ2-2 and V is TRBV11-2; possibly TRBD1 for D (6 bases). Trimming took off 6 bases at V and 6 bases at J, with 11 bases between the two ends. The CDR3 is 13 amino acids. Germline V gene data show CDR1 as SGHAT and CDR2 as FQNNGV. The CDR3 sequence: CASRRQVAGELFF. In DNA, the CDR3 is TGTGCCAGCAGACGACAGGTGGCCGGGGAGCTGTTTTTT. Supplemented by reference TRBV11-2 and TRBJ2-2, the full variable domain reads EAGVAQSPRYKIIEKRQSVAFWCNPISGHATLYWYQQILGQGPKLLIQFQNNGVVDDSQLPKDRFSAERLKGVDSTLKIQPAKLEDSAVYLCASRRQVAGELFFGEGSRLTVL.

This clonotype has just a few counts. The J gene is TRBJ1-5, the V gene TRBV12-3 or TRBV12-4; D gene ambiguous. The CDR3 consists of 13 residues. V lost 5 bases to trimming and J lost 5 bases, with 10 bases between them. The CDR3 loop is CASSPHEDQPQHF. CDR3 DNA sequence: TGTGCCAGCAGTCCTCATGAGGATCAGCCCCAGCATTTT.

This clonotype showed up just a few times. This rearrangement joins TRBV7-9 to TRBJ2-5, with TRBD1 matching 9 bases. Trimming removed 5 bases from V and 5 bases from J; junction bases left unmatched: 12. Germline lookup yields CDR1 SEHNR and CDR2 FQNEAQ (reference sequence). This CDR3 is built from 16 residues. The CDR3, as DNA: TGTGCCAGCAGCAACCGGGACAGGGAATTGATTGAGACCCAGTACTTC. Translating it yields CASSNRDRELIETQYF.

The CDR3 spells CASSLDTAETQYF. The CDR3 region has the DNA TGTGCCAGCAGCTTAGATACAGCAGAGACCCAGTACTTC. V is TRBV7-6 and J is TRBJ2-5; D is uncertain. Germline V lookup: CDR1 SGHVS, CDR2 FNYEAQ. Deletions cut 1 base from V and 4 bases from J, with 7 bases between. The CDR3 runs 13 residues.

The chain carries TRBV6-2 or TRBV6-3 and TRBJ1-5, with TRBD1 matching over 8 bases. Germline CDR1 MNHEY, CDR2 SVGEGT. The CDR3 runs to 13 residues. Trimming cost V 6 bases and J 6 bases; bases outside gene matches: 4. CDR3 DNA sequence: TGTGCCAGCAGCTGGACAGGGTCTCAGCCCCAGCATTTT. It codes for CASSWTGSQPQHF.

This clonotype was detected many times. This chain links TRBV20-1 with TRBJ2-2; 7 bases match TRBD2. From germline, CDR1 is DFQATT and CDR2 SNEGSKA (reference sequence). CDR3 size: 14 residues. V shed 5 bases and J 3 bases; nucleotides not matched to a gene: 6. The CDR3 DNA is TGCAGTGCTTACCGGGGAGGGGACACCGGGGAGCTGTTTTTT. It is translated as CSAYRGGDTGELFF.

The chain recombines TRBV7-2 with TRBJ2-4; D is undetermined. Looked up from germline, CDR1 is SGHTA and CDR2 is FQGNSA. V lost 2 bases and J 0 bases, leaving 8 bases between the germline ends. The CDR3 sequence is 15 residues long. The CDR3 here is CASSLLTGAKNIQYF. CDR3 DNA sequence: TGTGCCAGCAGCTTACTAACCGGAGCCAAAAACATTCAGTACTTC.

This chain connects TRBV6-1 to TRBJ2-1; the D call may be TRBD1 or TRBD2 (5 bases each). There are 15 residues in the CDR3. Deletions cut 5 bases from V and 4 bases from J, with 15 bases between. CDR1 and CDR2 (germline): MNHNS, SASEGT. In DNA form, the CDR3 reads TGTGCCAGCAGTCCCGACAGCGGCGGATACAATGAGCAGTTCTTC. As protein: CASSPDSGGYNEQFF.

The gene calls are TRBV2 and TRBJ2-5; no clear D. The CDR3 has 13 amino acids. The germline V gene has CDR1 SNHLY and CDR2 FYNNEI. V was shortened by 2 bases and J by 5 bases, with 9 bases between the two germline ends. CDR3 nucleotide sequence: TGTGCCAGCAGTGAACTGAAAGGCGAGACCCAGTACTTC. Protein: CASSELKGETQYF.

The chain is built from TRBV29-1 and TRBJ2-2; 8 positions match TRBD2. The V gene end was trimmed by 6 bases and the J gene end by 6 bases; junction bases not matched to a gene: 9. The CDR3 loop spans 14 amino acids. The germline CDR1 and CDR2 sequences are SQVTM and ANQGSEA. The CDR3 region is CSVGDGLAPGELFF. CDR3 bases: TGCAGCGTGGGGGATGGACTAGCCCCCGGGGAGCTGTTTTTT.

This clonotype has only a few counts. The genes are TRBV7-3 and TRBJ2-1; 9 bases align to TRBD2. The CDR3 extends over 17 amino acids. CDR1 and CDR2 (germline): SGHTA, FQGTGA. The ends lost 1 base at V and 0 bases at J; junction bases unmatched: 4. The DNA for the CDR3 is TGTGCCAGCAGCTTAAAGTTGGGACTAGCCTCCTACAATGAGCAGTTCTTC. The encoded protein is CASSLKLGLASYNEQFF.

This clonotype has ten or more counts. The chain employs TRBV7-2 and TRBJ2-5, with 8 positions matching TRBD1. CDR1 SGHTA and CDR2 FQGNSA come from the germline V gene. The V segment lost 4 bases and the J segment 2 bases; nucleotides outside the gene matches: 6. CDR3 length: 15 residues. CDR3 DNA: TGTGCCAGCAGCTCTTGGACAGGGATACAAGAGACCCAGTACTTC. It codes for CASSSWTGIQETQYF.

This clonotype was recorded many times. V and J are TRBV6-6 and TRBJ2-7, with D unclear. Germline V gene lookup returns CDR1 MNHNY and CDR2 SVGAGI (reference sequence). The CDR3 sequence is 13 residues long. The V and J ends lost 11 bases and 3 bases respectively, with 17 bases between them. CDR3 DNA sequence: TGTGCCGGAATGGGTGTTACCCTCTACGAGCAGTACTTC. Translated: CAGMGVTLYEQYF.

This chain links TRBV5-1 with TRBJ1-6; TRBD1 is a possible D gene (5 bases). The germline V and J ends were trimmed by 1 base and 6 bases, with 17 bases remaining between them. This CDR3 is 17 amino acids long. Per the germline V gene, CDR1 is SGHRS and CDR2 is YFSETQ. The CDR3 nucleotides read TGCGCCAGCAGCTTGTCCACCGGGACGGAGGGTAATTCACCCCTCCACTTT. It encodes CASSLSTGTEGNSPLHF.